This is a list of T cell receptor beta chains from one sample in a study of neurological immune-mediated disorders. TCRdb redid the calling of the 5' RACE reads with MiXCR, one entry per CDR3 protein. The sample yields roughly 30,000 distinct CDR3 sequences, approximately 6.6% seen once. Sequenced input: PBMCs. The receptors originated from a woman between 50 and 59 years old in good health. The CDR3 runs from the conserved cysteine through the conserved F or W. The D gene is left open where the match is weak. The size field is filled for only some rows; it gives once, few, many or a size class.

>TRBJ2-1|many|TRBV18|TRBD2
TGTGCCAGCTCACCAACCAGCGGGGGGCTCAGCTCCTACAATGAGCAGTTCTTC
CASSPTSGGLSSYNEQFF
>TRBJ2-2|many|TRBV5-1|TRBD1
TGCGCCAGCAGCCCCCGGGACAGGGGGATACCCGGGGAGCTGTTTTTT
CASSPRDRGIPGELFF
>TRBJ1-1|many|TRBV5-6|TRBD1
TGTGCCAGCAGCCGGACAGGGTTCACTGAAGCTTTCTTT
CASSRTGFTEAFF
>TRBJ2-3|many|TRBV5-4|TRBD2
TGTGCCACCCACATGGATCGGGGGGGTGGTACGCAGTATTTT
CATHMDRGGGTQYF
>TRBJ1-5|many|TRBV6-6|TRBD1
TGTGCCAGCAAGGACAGGGGGGATCAGCCCCAGCATTTT
CASKDRGDQPQHF
>TRBJ1-5|-|TRBV5-1|-
TGCGCGGGTATCGACCGGGGAGCGATTTCTAGCAATCAGACACAGCATTTT
CAGIDRGAISSNQTQHF
>TRBJ2-7|many|TRBV9|-
TGTGCCAGCAGCCCCCAGGGTCAAGTCTACGAGCAGTACTTC
CASSPQGQVYEQYF
>TRBJ2-7|many|TRBV12-3/TRBV12-4|TRBD1
TGTGCCAGCAACCGCGCGGACAGGGGACCCTACGAGCAGTACTTC
CASNRADRGPYEQYF
>TRBJ1-1|many|TRBV7-2|TRBD1
TGTGCCAGCAGCCCACAGGGGGCTAACACTGAAGCTTTCTTT
CASSPQGANTEAFF
>TRBJ1-1|many|TRBV7-9|TRBD1
TGTGCCAGCAGCTTAAAAGACAGGGTTGACACTGAAGCTTTCTTT
CASSLKDRVDTEAFF
>TRBJ2-1|many|TRBV20-1|-
TGCAGTGCCCCATTTGGCTACAATGAGCAGTTCTTC
CSAPFGYNEQFF
>TRBJ2-3|many|TRBV4-2|TRBD2
TGTGCCAGCAGCCAAGGCGTAGCGGGGGGCACAGATACGCAGTATTTT
CASSQGVAGGTDTQYF
>TRBJ2-7|many|TRBV20-1|TRBD1
TGCAGCGGCGCCCGGACAGGGTCGAGGGAGCAGTACTTC
CSGARTGSREQYF
>TRBJ2-5|many|TRBV12-3/TRBV12-4|TRBD1
TGTGCCAGCAGTTCGAGGGGGCCGCAAGAGACCCAGTACTTC
CASSSRGPQETQYF
>TRBJ1-1|many|TRBV7-9|-
TGTGCCAGCAGCTTATCTCCTTTTCGGGGGGCCAGCACTGAAGCTTTCTTT
CASSLSPFRGASTEAFF
>TRBJ2-1|many|TRBV28|-
TGTGCCAGCAGCCCCTATACCCACGGAGTCGTAAATGAGCAGTTCTTC
CASSPYTHGVVNEQFF
>TRBJ2-7|many|TRBV6-1|TRBD2
TGTGCCAGCAGACCGACTAGCGGGCCCTACGAGCAGTACTTC
CASRPTSGPYEQYF
>TRBJ2-5|many|TRBV5-1|-
TGCGCCAGCAGCGCGGGGTCCCGGGAAGAGACCCAGTACTTC
CASSAGSREETQYF
>TRBJ2-1|many|TRBV5-1|TRBD2
TGCGCCAGCAGCTTGGTTTCTAGCGGGGGTGGTGAGCAGTTCTTC
CASSLVSSGGGEQFF
>TRBJ1-2|many|TRBV7-2|-
TGTGCCAGCAGCTCAGGAATAGGAAAGGACTATGGCTACACCTTC
CASSSGIGKDYGYTF
>TRBJ2-1|many|TRBV5-1|TRBD1
TGCGCCAGCAGCTCCACGACAGGGTGGTACAATGAGCAGTTCTTC
CASSSTTGWYNEQFF
>TRBJ2-1|-|TRBV20-1|-
TGCAGTGCCAGTACCCCGGTATACTCCTACGAGCAGTTCTTC
CSASTPVYSYEQFF
>TRBJ2-1|many|TRBV29-1|-
TGCAGCGCCGGACTCGGCGCCGTGGGCAATGAGCAGTTCTTC
CSAGLGAVGNEQFF
>TRBJ2-7|many|TRBV27|TRBD1
TGTGCCAGCAGAGTCGGGACAGGTCTATTTGAGCAGTACTTC
CASRVGTGLFEQYF
>TRBJ2-3|many|TRBV20-1|-
TGCAGTGCTAGAAGGGGGGCAGGGGAGCGAGATACGCAGTATTTT
CSARRGAGERDTQYF
>TRBJ2-4|many|TRBV20-1|TRBD1
TGCAGTGCTGGGACAGGAGAAATACTAGCCAAAAACATTCAGTACTTC
CSAGTGEILAKNIQYF
>TRBJ2-2|many|TRBV24-1|TRBD1
TGTGCCACCAGTGACCCTGACAGGGGACCGGCCGGGGAGCTGTTTTTT
CATSDPDRGPAGELFF